A selection of T cell receptor beta chains follows, all from one sample in a study of T cells in localized non-small cell lung cancer. The data were produced by immunoSEQ multiplex PCR, yet TCRdb's version contains in-frame clones alone and is incomplete. The table includes some 64,000 clones, roughly 81% detected once. Sequencing was performed on PBMCs, taken before any cancer treatment. Receptor source: a man aged 35 to 70 with stage II lung adenocarcinoma. Both conserved end residues are part of each CDR3. A D gene is named only where the DNA matches it firmly. Part of the rows lack a size; the others show once, few, many or a class for expanded clones.

CDR3 DNA | CDR3 protein | D gene | J gene | V gene | clone size
TGTGCCAGCAGCCTCCCGGCGGAGCGGGGTCGAAACACAGATACGCAGTATTTT | CASSLPAERGRNTDTQYF | TRBD2 | TRBJ2-3 | TRBV9 | -
TGTGCCAGCAGCCAAGGGCGGGAGCAGGGTGAGCAGTTCTTC | CASSQGREQGEQFF | TRBD2 | TRBJ2-1 | TRBV4-2 | -
TGCGCCAGCAGCTTGGTATTGGGGACAGACTACGAGCAGTACTTC | CASSLVLGTDYEQYF | TRBD1 | TRBJ2-7 | TRBV5-1 | once
TGTGCCACCAGCAGAGAGGGCCTAGCCAAAAACATTCAGTACTTC | CATSREGLAKNIQYF | - | TRBJ2-4 | TRBV15 | -
TGTGCCAGTACTTGGCAGGGGGTTTCTGAAGCTTTCTTT | CASTWQGVSEAFF | TRBD1 | TRBJ1-1 | TRBV19 | -
TGTGCCAGCAGCGCCGGGACTGCCTCTGGAAACACCATATATTTT | CASSAGTASGNTIYF | - | TRBJ1-3 | TRBV9 | -
TGTGCCAGTAGTATATCGGGGGGCGGCGAAAAACTGTTTTTT | CASSISGGGEKLFF | - | TRBJ1-4 | TRBV19 | few
TGTGCCAGTAGTAGGTGGGGAAACCAGCCCCAGCATTTT | CASSRWGNQPQHF | - | TRBJ1-5 | TRBV19 | -
TGTGCCTGGACGGGGCTATACGGGGGCTACACCTTC | CAWTGLYGGYTF | - | TRBJ1-2 | TRBV30 | -
TGTGCCAGCGGCAGACTAGCCCCTACAGATACGCAGTATTTT | CASGRLAPTDTQYF | TRBD2 | TRBJ2-3 | TRBV2 | few
TGTGCCAGCAGCCAACAGGGGCTAAGCTCCTACAATGAGCAGTTCTTC | CASSQQGLSSYNEQFF | TRBD1 | TRBJ2-1 | TRBV27 | -
TGCGCCAGCAGCCAAGATTTGCCTAGTAGTTTATACAATGAGCAGTTCTTC | CASSQDLPSSLYNEQFF | - | TRBJ2-1 | TRBV4-1 | -
TGTGCCAGCCATGACAGGGGGGGTGAAAAACTGTTTTTT | CASHDRGGEKLFF | TRBD1 | TRBJ1-4 | TRBV28 | -
TGTGCCAGCAGGCTTCAGGGAGACCCCTCGTACAATGAGCAGTTCTTC | CASRLQGDPSYNEQFF | - | TRBJ2-1 | TRBV28 | -
TGTGCCAGCAGCGTAGGACAGGGGAGGAACCATGAGCAGTTCTTC | CASSVGQGRNHEQFF | TRBD1 | TRBJ2-1 | TRBV11-3 | -
TGTGCCAGCAGTGTAGCGGGAGGTCCCTACGAGCAGTACTTC | CASSVAGGPYEQYF | TRBD2 | TRBJ2-7 | TRBV2 | once
TGTGCCAGCAGCGCTGCTCAGGGGCAAGAGACCCAGTACTTC | CASSAAQGQETQYF | - | TRBJ2-5 | TRBV9 | -
TGTGCCAGCAGTTTATCGACAGGGGGCATGAACACTGAAGCTTTCTTT | CASSLSTGGMNTEAFF | TRBD1 | TRBJ1-1 | TRBV27 | -
TGTGCTAGTGGTTTGGCGGGAGTTGGCTCCGAGCAGTACTTC | CASGLAGVGSEQYF | - | TRBJ2-7 | TRBV12-5 | few
TGTGCCAGCAGCTTTGGGACTAGCGGGGCCTACGAGCAGTACTTC | CASSFGTSGAYEQYF | TRBD2 | TRBJ2-7 | TRBV7-2 | -
TGCGCCAGCAGCTTGGGTTCCATGTTGGTTCCTGAAGCTTTCTTT | CASSLGSMLVPEAFF | - | TRBJ1-1 | TRBV5-1 | -
TGTGCCAGCAACCCCGTTGGGACTCAAGAGACCCAGTACTTC | CASNPVGTQETQYF | - | TRBJ2-5 | TRBV6-5 | few
TGTGCCAGCAGTTACCTTGAGGGCAAAGCTTTCTTT | CASSYLEGKAFF | - | TRBJ1-1 | TRBV6-5 | once
TGCGCCAGCAGTCCTCTAGCGGGAGGGCCGGGAGATACGCAGTATTTT | CASSPLAGGPGDTQYF | TRBD2 | TRBJ2-3 | TRBV5-1 | -
TGTGCTAGTGGTTTGGTAACGGACGGGGATACAACTAATGAAAAACTGTTTTTT | CASGLVTDGDTTNEKLFF | - | TRBJ1-4 | TRBV12-5 | few
TGCAGCGCCCTGACTAGCACCAGCTCCTACGAGCAGTACTTC | CSALTSTSSYEQYF | TRBD2 | TRBJ2-7 | TRBV29-1 | -
TGTGCCAGCAGCCAAGCACAGGGTGAAGCTTTCTTT | CASSQAQGEAFF | - | TRBJ1-1 | TRBV6-1 | once
TGTGCCAGCAGCTTAGAGGGGGGCCTGGGGAACACTGAAGCTTTCTTT | CASSLEGGLGNTEAFF | - | TRBJ1-1 | TRBV7-9 | -
TGTGCCAGCAGTTTCCTGGGGGGGTCAAGCCCATACGAGCAGTACTTC | CASSFLGGSSPYEQYF | TRBD2 | TRBJ2-7 | TRBV27 | -
TGTGCCAGCATCTCGGGTAGCGGGAGTACCGGGGAGCTGTTTTTT | CASISGSGSTGELFF | TRBD2 | TRBJ2-2 | TRBV7-9 | -
TGCGCCAGCAGCCAAGGTAGGACAGGGACCTACGAGCAGTACTTC | CASSQGRTGTYEQYF | TRBD1 | TRBJ2-7 | TRBV4-3 | -
TGCAGCGTTGATGGACAGGGGAAGTACGTGAACACTGAAGCTTTCTTT | CSVDGQGKYVNTEAFF | TRBD1 | TRBJ1-1 | TRBV29-1 | -
TGTGCCAGCAGGTCCCATCACACAGGGATAGGCGGCTACACCTTC | CASRSHHTGIGGYTF | - | TRBJ1-2 | TRBV6-5 | -
TGTGCCAGCAGCTTTTGGGATACCTACGAGCAGTACTTC | CASSFWDTYEQYF | - | TRBJ2-7 | TRBV7-9 | -
TGTGCCAGCAGTTCCTTGACAGCACGGGAGTCTAATGAAAAACTGTTTTTT | CASSSLTARESNEKLFF | - | TRBJ1-4 | TRBV25-1 | -
TGTGCCAGCAGCTTTCCCTCGCTAGCGTCACGGCAGTACTTC | CASSFPSLASRQYF | - | TRBJ2-7 | TRBV11-2 | -
TGTGCCAGCAGCGTAAGAACGGCGCCGGGGACAGATACGCAGTATTTT | CASSVRTAPGTDTQYF | - | TRBJ2-3 | TRBV9 | -
TGTGCCAGCAGTTTCCCGGGACAGGGGTACACTGAAGCTTTCTTT | CASSFPGQGYTEAFF | TRBD1 | TRBJ1-1 | TRBV6-6 | -
TGTGCCAGCAGCTTGACAGGGGACCCTAACTATGGCTACACCTTC | CASSLTGDPNYGYTF | TRBD1 | TRBJ1-2 | TRBV7-3 | -
TGTGCCAGCACCCTCGGGACAGGGTCGAACACCGGGGAGCTGTTTTTT | CASTLGTGSNTGELFF | TRBD1 | TRBJ2-2 | TRBV2 | -
TGTGCCAGCAGCCTCCCCGGCGGGAGCCCCCAAGAGACCCAGTACTTC | CASSLPGGSPQETQYF | TRBD2 | TRBJ2-5 | TRBV14 | -
TGTGCCAGCAGTTCTCGGGGGACGCAGTATTTT | CASSSRGTQYF | - | TRBJ2-3 | TRBV6-1 | -
TGTGCCAGCACCCCTCGAGAGGGGAGGCAGTACTTC | CASTPREGRQYF | - | TRBJ2-7 | TRBV2 | few
TGTGCCAGCTCACCACCGAGTCGCCAGAACACCGGGGAGCTGTTTTTT | CASSPPSRQNTGELFF | - | TRBJ2-2 | TRBV18 | -